Presented here are 23 T cell receptor beta chains from one specimen sequenced in a study. TCRdb called the RT-PCR reads again in MiXCR, with one record for every CDR3 protein. This table has more than 600,000 distinct CDR3 sequences, 14% appearing once. The specimen sequenced was memory CD4+ T cells from blood. All receptors come from a female donor in good health, serving as a healthy control.

This clonotype came up many times. The chain uses TRBV29-1 and TRBJ2-3; TRBD1 might be the D (5 bases). V shed 4 bases and J shed 2 bases, with 7 bases lying between them. The CDR3 is 12 residues long. Germline V gene data show CDR1 as SQVTM and CDR2 as ANQGSEA. The CDR3 DNA follows: TGCAGCGTTGTAGGGGACACAGATACGCAGTATTTT. This gives the protein CSVVGDTDTQYF.

A few counts support this clonotype. J is TRBJ1-4 and V is TRBV29-1; D not certain. CDR3 length equals 14 residues. V lost 6 bases and J 0 bases, leaving 11 bases between the germline ends. Germline loops: CDR1 SQVTM, CDR2 ANQGSEA. DNA for the CDR3: TGCAGCGTGAGTACCGGGACAACTAATGAAAAACTGTTTTTT. Encoded protein: CSVSTGTTNEKLFF.

The rearrangement uses TRBV27 and TRBJ2-7; tentatively, D is TRBD1 (6 bases). Deletions cut 5 bases from V and 1 base from J, with 15 bases between. Germline CDR1 is MNHEY and CDR2 is SMNVEV (reference sequence). This CDR3 comprises 15 residues. CDR3: CASSRGRGTSYEQYF. The CDR3, as DNA: TGTGCCAGCAGTCGGGGCAGGGGTACATCCTACGAGCAGTACTTC.

The V call is TRBV20-1, the J call TRBJ2-3; 10 bases match TRBD2. The CDR3 is 17 amino acids. CDR1 is DFQATT, CDR2 SNEGSKA, per germline (reference sequence). The trim removed 3 bases at V and 3 bases at J, leaving 12 bases unmatched. The CDR3 reads CSASAASGSGGTDTQYF. The DNA for the CDR3 is TGCAGTGCTAGTGCGGCTAGCGGGAGTGGGGGGACAGATACGCAGTATTTT.

This clonotype was picked up a small number of times. The chain is built from TRBV27 and TRBJ2-5; 7 bases map to TRBD1. J gave up 5 bases and V 5 bases, and 14 bases lay outside the gene matches. Germline-derived CDR1 and CDR2 are MNHEY and SMNVEV (reference sequence). The CDR3 consists of 16 residues. The CDR3 nucleotides are TGTGCCAGCAGTCCGTGGGGCGGTGACAGGGAGGAGACCCAGTACTTC. It codes for CASSPWGGDREETQYF.

The V gene is TRBV18, the J gene TRBJ2-3; TRBD2 matches at 10 bases. J gave up 6 bases and V 2 bases, and 8 bases lay outside the gene matches. The CDR3 runs 16 residues. Germline V gene sequence: CDR1 KGHSH, CDR2 LQKENI. DNA for the CDR3: TGTGCCAGCTCACCAGGGCTAGCGGGAGTGTACGATACGCAGTATTTT. This gives the protein CASSPGLAGVYDTQYF.

Many counts were recorded for this clonotype. The chain has TRBV6-5 and TRBJ2-3, with unresolved D. Germline-derived CDR1 and CDR2 are MNHEY and SVGAGI. V shed 4 bases and J shed 2 bases, with 4 bases lying between them. The CDR3 is made up of 12 amino acids. CDR3 loop: CASSSVTDTQYF. The CDR3 region has the DNA TGTGCCAGCAGTTCGGTCACAGATACGCAGTATTTT.

In its sample, this clonotype was seen many times. This chain uses TRBV20-1 with TRBJ2-7; D gene uncertain. The CDR3 covers 11 residues. Germline V gene lookup returns CDR1 DFQATT and CDR2 SNEGSKA (reference sequence). Trimming stripped 3 bases from V and 5 bases from J, with 8 bases between. The CDR3 reads CSASPGHEQYF. CDR3 nucleotide sequence: TGCAGTGCTAGCCCCGGCCACGAGCAGTACTTC.

This chain uses TRBV5-4 with TRBJ2-5; weak D call: TRBD2 (7 bases). V dropped 6 bases and J dropped 4 bases, with 13 bases sitting between them. The germline CDR1 and CDR2 sequences are SGHNT and YYREEE (reference sequence). The CDR3 runs 13 residues. The CDR3 region is CASKGGPRETQYF. The CDR3 region has the DNA TGTGCCAGCAAGGGGGGGCCTAGAGAGACCCAGTACTTC.

V and J are TRBV2 and TRBJ2-5; 8 bases line up with TRBD2. V dropped 1 base and J dropped 5; count of bases not matched to a gene: 6. The CDR3 is 15 amino acids. CDR1 is SNHLY, CDR2 FYNNEI, per germline. The CDR3 DNA is TGTGCCAGCAGTGAAGTCAGCGGGAGAGAGGAGACCCAGTACTTC. Translated, it gives CASSEVSGREETQYF.

This clonotype has a handful of counts. The chain is built from TRBV30 and TRBJ2-5, with 14 bases that match TRBD2. The CDR3 is 15 amino acids. Germline CDR1 GTSNPN, CDR2 SVGIG (reference sequence). Trimming removed 0 bases from V and 5 bases from J; junction bases left unmatched: 2. CDR3 sequence reads: CAWSVRLAGGETQYF. The CDR3 DNA reads as TGTGCCTGGAGTGTACGACTAGCGGGAGGGGAGACCCAGTACTTC.

V is TRBV6-5 and J is TRBJ1-5; D unclear. Germline assignment: CDR1 MNHEY and CDR2 SVGAGI. V lost 7 bases and J lost 2, with 15 bases in between. The CDR3 length is 15 residues. CDR3 DNA: TGTGCCAGCATGTCGGCTCAGTTGGGCAATCAGCCCCAGCATTTT. This sequence encodes CASMSAQLGNQPQHF.

J is TRBJ2-2 and V is TRBV12-3 or TRBV12-4; D possibly corresponds to TRBD2 (6 bases). This CDR3 has 14 amino acids. With 3 bases removed from V and 6 bases from J, the gap between germline ends came to 11 bases. CDR3 nucleotides: TGTGCCAGCAGTTTTAACGGAGGGGCCGGGGAGCTGTTTTTT. Its translation: CASSFNGGAGELFF.

This clonotype was detected a few times. J is TRBJ2-5 and V is TRBV7-2, with unresolved D. Trimming cost V 2 bases and J 5 bases, with 9 bases left between them. Germline-derived CDR1 and CDR2 are SGHTA and FQGNSA. This CDR3 is 13 amino acids long. The CDR3 is CASSLRTVETQYF. CDR3 coding DNA: TGTGCCAGCAGCTTAAGGACGGTTGAGACCCAGTACTTC.

The rearrangement links TRBV20-1 to TRBJ1-1, with unresolved D. This CDR3 comprises 16 residues. Germline CDR1 reads DFQATT; CDR2 reads SNEGSKA (reference sequence). V gave up 1 base and J gave up 0 bases, with 15 bases separating them. This CDR3 reads CSARVVGGFMNTEAFF. In DNA form, the CDR3 reads TGCAGTGCTAGAGTAGTAGGCGGATTCATGAACACTGAAGCTTTCTTT.

The rearrangement uses TRBV7-9 and TRBJ2-7; TRBD2 is a possible D gene (5 bases). CDR3 length: 15 amino acids. Trimming took 1 base from V and 0 from J, leaving 10 bases between them. Germline-derived CDR1 and CDR2 are SEHNR and FQNEAQ (reference sequence). CDR3 sequence (DNA): TGTGCCAGCAGCTTAGTTCGGGGATCCTCCTACGAGCAGTACTTC. This encodes CASSLVRGSSYEQYF.

This sequence joins TRBV20-1 and TRBJ2-1; a possible D gene is TRBD1 (5 bases). V lost 4 bases and J 2 bases, leaving 12 bases between the germline ends. Germline CDR1 reads DFQATT; CDR2 reads SNEGSKA (reference sequence). This CDR3 comprises 14 residues. CDR3 nucleotides: TGCAGTGCTACGTCAAGGGGTGCCTACAATGAGCAGTTCTTC. Protein: CSATSRGAYNEQFF.

This clonotype was found many times. The rearrangement joins TRBV20-1 to TRBJ2-7, with D perhaps TRBD2 (5 bases). This CDR3 region has 14 residues. The ends were cut back, 4 bases at V and 6 bases at J, with 19 bases in the middle. The germline V gene encodes CDR1 DFQATT and CDR2 SNEGSKA (reference sequence). The CDR3 DNA follows: TGCAGTGCTACTGACCCCCGGGGTGAAGGCGAGCAGTACTTC. Translating it yields CSATDPRGEGEQYF.

This clonotype was counted a few times. This chain joins TRBV6-1 and TRBJ1-5; the D gene is possibly TRBD1 (5 bases). The germline V gene has CDR1 MNHNS and CDR2 SASEGT. The CDR3 extends over 14 amino acids. Trimming removed 0 bases from V and 10 bases from J, with 13 bases in between. CDR3 amino acids: CASSEAERTPPQHF. CDR3 nucleotides: TGTGCCAGCAGTGAAGCCGAAAGGACACCACCCCAGCATTTT.

The chain recombines TRBV7-2 with TRBJ2-3; a possible D gene is TRBD2 (5 bases). Trimming cost V 5 bases and J 8 bases, with 26 bases left between them. The CDR3 runs 17 residues. Germline CDR1 and CDR2: SGHTA and FQGNSA. This CDR3 is CASSQTRGSTLTSTQYF. In DNA form, the CDR3 reads TGTGCCAGCAGCCAAACTCGGGGTTCAACACTCACAAGTACGCAGTATTTT.

Ten or more counts support this clonotype. The V call is TRBV6-2 or TRBV6-3, the J call TRBJ2-1; no clear D. Trimming cost V 7 bases and J 4 bases, with 8 bases left between them. This CDR3 has 12 residues. Germline assignment: CDR1 MNHEY and CDR2 SVGEGT. The CDR3 region has the DNA TGTGCCAGCACTTGGGGATACAATGAGCAGTTCTTC. This codes for CASTWGYNEQFF.

The genes are TRBV6-1 and TRBJ2-1, with 10 positions matching TRBD2. The CDR3 is 18 residues long. V shed 2 bases and J 0 bases; nucleotides not matched to a gene: 7. Looked up from germline, CDR1 is MNHNS and CDR2 is SASEGT. The CDR3 coding sequence is TGTGCCAGCAGTGAAATAGTTCCTAGCGGGAGCTCCTACAATGAGCAGTTCTTC. Encoded protein: CASSEIVPSGSSYNEQFF.

This clonotype occurred a few times. This chain uses TRBV7-2 with TRBJ2-2; 11 nucleotides line up with TRBD2. The CDR3 is 16 residues long. Germline CDR1 and CDR2: SGHTA and FQGNSA. The junction had 3 bases not matched to a gene; V was cut back by 2 bases and J by 4 bases. The CDR3 DNA is TGTGCCAGCAGCTTAAATAGCGGGGGGGTCACCGGGGAGCTGTTTTTT. This translates into CASSLNSGGVTGELFF.